A single sample gave rise to the 25 T cell receptor beta chains below, sequenced in a study of T-cell memory formation after mild COVID-19. TCRdb ran MiXCR on the 5' RACE reads and lists one entry per CDR3 protein. The sample shows roughly 250,000 distinct CDR3 sequences, 15% to 20% of them seen only once. The sample was PBMCs or a T cell subset sorted from them (not recorded which). The receptors come from a man aged 18-30 years who had mild COVID-19 (a few samples of this study predate the infection). Cell type and time point are not known.

This clonotype was picked up a small number of times. The genes are TRBV25-1 and TRBJ1-1; possibly TRBD1 for D (5 bases). Between the trimmed V and J ends, which lost 2 bases and 5 bases, there was a span of 15 bases. The CDR3 sequence is 15 residues long. Germline loops: CDR1 MGHDK, CDR2 SYGVNS. CDR3 in amino acids: CASSEAGAAGTEAFF. CDR3 sequence (DNA): TGTGCCAGCAGTGAAGCCGGGGCGGCGGGGACTGAAGCTTTCTTT.

This clonotype was found a few times. The gene calls are TRBV5-1 and TRBJ2-7, with 7 bases aligning to TRBD1. V gave up 0 bases and J gave up 5 bases; unmatched junction bases: 11. The germline V gene encodes CDR1 SGHRS and CDR2 YFSETQ. This CDR3 region has 16 residues. The CDR3 spells CASSLGGTDSSHEQYF. The DNA for the CDR3 is TGCGCCAGCAGCTTGGGAGGGACAGACTCTTCCCACGAGCAGTACTTC.

This clonotype has just a few counts. The chain couples TRBV7-8 to TRBJ2-3; a weak D match, TRBD2 (6 bases). The V gene lost 5 bases and the J gene lost 5 bases, with 11 bases spanning the gap. There are 13 residues in the CDR3. CDR1 and CDR2 (germline): SGHVS, FQNEAQ. The CDR3 protein is CASSPAEGDTQYF. The DNA for the CDR3 is TGTGCCAGCAGCCCCGCGGAGGGAGATACGCAGTATTTT.

Many counts were recorded for this clonotype. The chain recombines TRBV7-2 with TRBJ1-1; 11 nucleotides agree with TRBD1. Germline trimming cut 0 bases from V and 10 bases from J; bases unmatched to any gene: 4. The V gene's germline CDR1 is SGHTA and CDR2 FQGNSA. The CDR3 is 14 amino acids. DNA of the CDR3: TGTGCCAGCAGCTTAGCGGACAGGGGGCGGGGAGCTTTCTTT. Amino acid sequence: CASSLADRGRGAFF.

This rearrangement joins TRBV18 to TRBJ1-2, with D possibly TRBD1 on 5 matching bases. Trimming shortened V by 0 bases and J by 4 bases, and 15 bases separated the two germline ends. The CDR3 has 16 amino acids. CDR1 KGHSH and CDR2 LQKENI come from the germline V gene. This chain's CDR3 is CASSPPQGTATYGYTF. The CDR3 region has the DNA TGTGCCAGCTCACCACCCCAGGGCACCGCTACCTATGGCTACACCTTC.

In its sample, this clonotype was seen a few times. The chain is built from TRBV7-7 and TRBJ2-2; no clear D gene. This CDR3 contains 17 residues. Trimming cost V 5 bases and J 0 bases, with 16 bases left between them. Germline V gene data show CDR1 as SSHAT and CDR2 as FNYEAQ (reference sequence). CDR3 residues: CASSPDTEKANTGELFF. The CDR3 DNA sequence: TGTGCCAGCAGCCCCGATACAGAGAAAGCGAACACCGGGGAGCTGTTTTTT.

This clonotype showed up many times. The chain combines TRBV12-3 or TRBV12-4 with TRBJ2-5; D perhaps matches TRBD1 (6 bases). The CDR3 is 12 amino acids. The V gene lost 8 bases and the J gene lost 1 base, with 8 bases spanning the gap. CDR3 coding DNA: TGTGCCAGCGGACAGCTCCAAGAGACCCAGTACTTC. The encoded protein is CASGQLQETQYF.

In its sample, this clonotype was seen a few times. The V call is TRBV20-1, the J call TRBJ2-7; 8 nucleotides match TRBD1. The length of the CDR3 is 14 residues. From germline, CDR1 is DFQATT and CDR2 SNEGSKA (reference sequence). V gave up 6 bases and J gave up 4 bases; unmatched junction bases: 11. DNA for the CDR3: TGCAGTGCCTCGAGGGGGACAGGAATGTACGAGCAGTACTTC. Amino acid sequence: CSASRGTGMYEQYF.

The genes are TRBV6-2 or TRBV6-3 and TRBJ2-7; D may be TRBD1 (5 bases). The CDR3 totals 11 residues. V lost 6 bases and J 5 bases, leaving 8 bases between the germline ends. The germline CDR1 and CDR2 sequences are MNHEY and SVGEGT. CDR3 coding DNA: TGTGCCAGCAGGTCGGACAACGAGCAGTACGTC. Translated, it gives CASRSDNEQYV.

The table lists this clonotype with a few counts. This chain uses TRBV21-1 with TRBJ2-7; whether TRBD1, the table's D call, matches the DNA was not checked. TRBV21-1 is a recognized pseudogene. This CDR3 region has 14 residues. CDR3 DNA sequence: TGTGCCAGCAGCAGACAGACAGGGACCAACGAGCAGTACGTC. This translates into CASSRQTGTNEQYV.

The genes are TRBV9 and TRBJ1-2, with D tentatively TRBD1 (5 bases). CDR1 SGDLS and CDR2 YYNGEE come from the germline V gene. The CDR3 covers 12 residues. The V and J ends lost 3 bases and 8 bases respectively, with 11 bases between them. This CDR3 reads CASSAVGAGYTF. DNA of the CDR3: TGTGCCAGCAGCGCAGTAGGGGCAGGCTACACCTTC.

The chain recombines TRBV7-3 with TRBJ2-7; TRBD2 is a possible D gene (5 bases). Germline V gene sequence: CDR1 SGHTA, CDR2 FQGTGA. This CDR3 has 12 residues. With 2 bases removed from V and 7 bases from J, the gap between germline ends came to 9 bases. In DNA form, the CDR3 reads TGTGCCAGCAGCTTATCCCCGGGGGAGCAGTACGTC. It yields the protein CASSLSPGEQYV.

This clonotype was recorded at least ten times. The chain uses TRBV5-1 and TRBJ2-7; the D gene is possibly TRBD2 (5 bases). Germline CDR1 reads SGHRS; CDR2 reads YFSETQ. V lost 0 bases, J lost 7 bases, and 14 bases lay in between. The CDR3 sequence is 14 residues long. The CDR3 reads CASSLAGSAREQYF. In DNA, the CDR3 is TGCGCCAGCAGCTTGGCGGGGTCTGCAAGGGAGCAGTACTTC. The entire variable domain, with the rest obtained from reference TRBV5-1 and TRBJ2-7, is as follows: KAGVTQTPRYLIKTRGQQVTLSCSPISGHRSVSWYQQTPGQGLQFLFEYFSETQRNKGNFPGRFSGRQFSNSRSEMNVSTLELGDSALYLCASSLAGSAREQYFGPGTRLTVT.

The chain combines TRBV10-2 with TRBJ1-5, with 9 bases identical to TRBD1. Per germline, CDR1 WSHSY and CDR2 SAAADI. Trimming at V came to 5 bases and at J to 6 bases, leaving 5 bases not matched to a gene. This CDR3 is built from 14 residues. CDR3 residues: CASSPGTGIQPQHF. CDR3 DNA sequence: TGCGCCAGCAGTCCCGGGACAGGGATTCAGCCCCAGCATTTT.

This clonotype came up many times. The genes are TRBV20-1 and TRBJ2-3, with a tentative D call TRBD2 (5 bases). The CDR3 has 15 residues. Germline lookup yields CDR1 DFQATT and CDR2 SNEGSKA (reference sequence). Trimming cost V 0 bases and J 1 base, with 11 bases left between them. The CDR3 sequence is CSARDTSGGTDTQYF. In DNA form, the CDR3 reads TGCAGTGCTAGAGATACTAGTGGAGGCACAGATACGCAGTATTTT.

This rearrangement joins TRBV6-1 to TRBJ2-7, with D unclear. With 8 bases removed from V and 0 bases from J, the gap between germline ends came to 14 bases. The CDR3 loop spans 14 amino acids. Germline CDR1 is MNHNS and CDR2 is SASEGT. CDR3 sequence reads: CASGLEQRSYEQYF. The CDR3 DNA reads TGTGCCAGCGGCCTGGAGCAGCGCTCCTACGAGCAGTACTTC.

This clonotype showed up just a few times. The chain recombines TRBV7-2 with TRBJ2-1; the match to TRBD1 covers 9 bases. CDR3 length equals 19 residues. Trimming removed 5 bases from V and 0 bases from J; junction bases left unmatched: 14. Germline values: CDR1 SGHTA, CDR2 FQGNSA. The CDR3 here is CASSLLPGTGRPSYNEQFF. CDR3 in DNA: TGTGCCAGCAGCCTCCTTCCCGGGACAGGGAGGCCCTCCTACAATGAGCAGTTCTTC.

The chain recombines TRBV6-2 or TRBV6-3 with TRBJ1-2; D is undetermined. The CDR3 covers 11 residues. In germline, CDR1 is MNHEY, CDR2 SVGEGT. The germline V and J ends were trimmed by 6 bases and 4 bases, with 6 bases remaining between them. The CDR3 loop reads CASSRSYGYTF. CDR3 sequence (DNA): TGTGCCAGCAGCCGAAGCTATGGCTACACCTTC.

V usage is TRBV5-5 and J usage is TRBJ2-3, with 9 positions matching TRBD2. Germline trimming cut 4 bases from V and 0 bases from J; bases unmatched to any gene: 6. There are 16 residues in the CDR3. The germline V gene encodes CDR1 SGHKS and CDR2 YYEKEE (reference sequence). CDR3 DNA sequence: TGTGCCAGCAGCATAGTAGCGGGGGTTAGCACAGATACGCAGTATTTT. Amino acid sequence: CASSIVAGVSTDTQYF. Combining the CDR3 with reference TRBV5-5 and TRBJ2-3 gives the whole variable domain DAGVTQSPTHLIKTRGQQVTLRCSPISGHKSVSWYQQVLGQGPQFIFQYYEKEERGRGNFPDRFSARQFPNYSSELNVNALLLGDSALYLCASSIVAGVSTDTQYFGPGTRLTVL.

This clonotype was seen only a few times. The chain is built from TRBV7-8 and TRBJ2-5; TRBD2 aligns across 13 bases. V shed 5 bases, J shed 13 bases, and the junction held 16 bases outside the gene matches. This CDR3 comprises 16 residues. Germline V gene lookup returns CDR1 SGHVS and CDR2 FQNEAQ. The CDR3 coding sequence is TGTGCCAGCAGCCCCCGGACTAGCGGGGGAAGACAAGATGGGTACTTC. Translating gives CASSPRTSGGRQDGYF.

This clonotype has more than one count but fewer than ten. The chain joins TRBV7-2 to TRBJ2-1; a weak D match, TRBD2 (6 bases). Germline CDR1 is SGHTA and CDR2 is FQGNSA. The CDR3 is 15 amino acids. The V and J ends lost 2 bases and 8 bases respectively, with 16 bases between them. The CDR3 DNA is TGTGCCAGCAGCTTACCGGCGGGGCCGGGTCATGAGCAGTTCTTC. Translation gives CASSLPAGPGHEQFF.

The chain is built from TRBV7-3 and TRBJ2-3; D not resolved. V was shortened by 5 bases and J by 6 bases, with 12 bases between the two germline ends. The germline V gene has CDR1 SGHTA and CDR2 FQGTGA. There are 13 residues in the CDR3. CDR3 protein: CASSLSMRDTQYF. The DNA for the CDR3 is TGTGCCAGCAGCCTAAGTATGCGGGATACGCAGTATTTT. The variable domain in full, completed from reference TRBV7-3 and TRBJ2-3, reads GAGVSQTPSNKVTEKGKYVELRCDPISGHTALYWYRQSLGQGPEFLIYFQGTGAADDSGLPNDRFFAVRPEGSVSTLKIQRTERGDSAVYLCASSLSMRDTQYFGPGTRLTVL.

In its sample, this clonotype was seen many times. This chain uses TRBV10-2 with TRBJ2-3; a weak D match, TRBD2 (5 bases). This CDR3 contains 14 residues. Germline V lookup: CDR1 WSHSY, CDR2 SAAADI. V lost 10 bases, J lost 2 bases, and 16 bases lay in between. DNA for the CDR3: TGCGCCACTGCAACTAGTCACCTCACAGATACGCAGTATTTT. This codes for CATATSHLTDTQYF.

This sequence joins TRBV4-3 and TRBJ2-2; 7 bases fit TRBD1. Trimming took 3 bases from V and 4 from J; bases not matched to a gene: 11. The CDR3 runs 17 residues. CDR1 and CDR2 from the germline V gene are LGHNA and YSLEER. CDR3 residues: CASSQGTVTGVTGELFF. In DNA, the CDR3 is TGCGCCAGCAGCCAGGGCACCGTAACAGGGGTCACCGGGGAGCTGTTTTTT.

The J gene is TRBJ1-6, the V gene TRBV11-2, with D maybe TRBD1 (6 bases). CDR1 and CDR2 (germline): SGHAT, FQNNGV. Trimming stripped 1 base from V and 4 bases from J, with 11 bases between. CDR3 length: 16 residues. As DNA, the CDR3 is TGTGCCAGCAGCTTAGGACAGGACCATTATAATTCACCCCTCCACTTT. The encoded protein is CASSLGQDHYNSPLHF. Variable domain in full (rest from reference TRBV11-2 and TRBJ1-6): EAGVAQSPRYKIIEKRQSVAFWCNPISGHATLYWYQQILGQGPKLLIQFQNNGVVDDSQLPKDRFSAERLKGVDSTLKIQPAKLEDSAVYLCASSLGQDHYNSPLHFGNGTRLTVT.